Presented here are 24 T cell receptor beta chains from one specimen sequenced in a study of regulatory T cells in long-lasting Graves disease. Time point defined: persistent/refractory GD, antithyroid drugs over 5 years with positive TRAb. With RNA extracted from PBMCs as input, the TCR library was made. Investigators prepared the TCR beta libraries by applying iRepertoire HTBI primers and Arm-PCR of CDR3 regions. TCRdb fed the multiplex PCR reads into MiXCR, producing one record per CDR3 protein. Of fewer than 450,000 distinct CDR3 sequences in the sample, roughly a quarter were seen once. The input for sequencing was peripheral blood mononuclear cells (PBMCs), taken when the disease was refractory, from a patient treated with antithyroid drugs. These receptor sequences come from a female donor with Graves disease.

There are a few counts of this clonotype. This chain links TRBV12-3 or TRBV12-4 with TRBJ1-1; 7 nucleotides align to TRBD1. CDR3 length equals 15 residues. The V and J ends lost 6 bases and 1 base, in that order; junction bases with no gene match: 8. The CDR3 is CASSHVTGANTEAFF. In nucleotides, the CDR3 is TGTGCCAGCAGCCATGTAACAGGGGCGAACACTGAAGCTTTCTTT.

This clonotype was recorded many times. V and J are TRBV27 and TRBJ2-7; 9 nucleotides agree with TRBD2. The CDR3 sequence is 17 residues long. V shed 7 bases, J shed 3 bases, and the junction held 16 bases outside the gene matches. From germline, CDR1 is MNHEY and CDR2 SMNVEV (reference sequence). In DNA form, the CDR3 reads TGTGCCAGCACCCCGACTAAAGTAGCGGGAGAACTCTACGAGCAGTACTTC. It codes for CASTPTKVAGELYEQYF.

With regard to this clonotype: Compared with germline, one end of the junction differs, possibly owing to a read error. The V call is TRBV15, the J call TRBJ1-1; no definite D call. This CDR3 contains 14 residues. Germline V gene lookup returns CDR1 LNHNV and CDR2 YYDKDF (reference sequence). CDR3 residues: CATSRDRPNTEVFF. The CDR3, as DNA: TGTGCCACCAGCAGAGATAGGCCGAACACTGAAGTTTTCTTT. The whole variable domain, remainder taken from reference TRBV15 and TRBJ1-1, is DAMVIQNPRYQVTQFGKPVTLSCSQTLNHNVMYWYQQKSSQAPKLLFHYYDKDFNNEADTPDNFQSRRPNTSFCFLDIRSPGLGDTAMYLCATSRDRPNTEVFFGQGTRLTVV.

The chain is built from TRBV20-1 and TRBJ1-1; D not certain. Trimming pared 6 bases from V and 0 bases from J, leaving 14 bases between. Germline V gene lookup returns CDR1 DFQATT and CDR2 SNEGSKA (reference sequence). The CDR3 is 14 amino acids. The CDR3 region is CSAKTGRLNTEAFF. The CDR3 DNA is TGCAGTGCCAAGACGGGAAGGTTGAACACTGAAGCTTTCTTT.

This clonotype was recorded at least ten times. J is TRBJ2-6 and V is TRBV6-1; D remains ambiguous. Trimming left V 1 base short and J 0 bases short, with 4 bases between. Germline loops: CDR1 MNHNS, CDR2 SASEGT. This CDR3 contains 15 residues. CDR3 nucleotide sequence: TGTGCCAGCAGTGAAGGGGGCTCTGGGGCCAACGTCCTGACTTTC. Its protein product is CASSEGGSGANVLTF.

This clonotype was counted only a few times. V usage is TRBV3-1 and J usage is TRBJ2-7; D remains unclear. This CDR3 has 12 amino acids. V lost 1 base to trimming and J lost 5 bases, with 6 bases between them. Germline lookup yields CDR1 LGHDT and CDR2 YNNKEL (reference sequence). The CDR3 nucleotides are TGTGCCAGCAGCCAAGGGGGTAACGAGCAGTACTTC. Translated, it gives CASSQGGNEQYF.

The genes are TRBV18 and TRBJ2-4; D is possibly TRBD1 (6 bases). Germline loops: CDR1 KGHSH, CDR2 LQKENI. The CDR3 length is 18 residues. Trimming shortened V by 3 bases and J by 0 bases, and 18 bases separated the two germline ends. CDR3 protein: CASSPTIQGIIAKNIQYF. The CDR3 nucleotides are TGTGCCAGCTCACCTACGATACAGGGTATCATAGCCAAAAACATTCAGTACTTC.

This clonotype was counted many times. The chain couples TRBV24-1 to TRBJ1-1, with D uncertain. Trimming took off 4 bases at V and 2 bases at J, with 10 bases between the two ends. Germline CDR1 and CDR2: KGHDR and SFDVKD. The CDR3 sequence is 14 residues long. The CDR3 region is CATSDFRQNTEAFF. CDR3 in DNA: TGTGCCACCAGTGACTTCAGACAAAACACTGAAGCTTTCTTT.

This chain's CDR3 is CSVPPGGETQYF. The DNA of the CDR3 is TGCAGCGTCCCGCCGGGGGGGGAGACCCAGTACTTC. V gene TRBV29-1 combines with J gene TRBJ2-5; TRBD2 matches at 8 bases. There are 12 residues in the CDR3. CDR1 SQVTM and CDR2 ANQGSEA come from the germline V gene. The J segment lost 5 bases and the V segment lost 6 bases, leaving 5 bases of the junction unmatched.

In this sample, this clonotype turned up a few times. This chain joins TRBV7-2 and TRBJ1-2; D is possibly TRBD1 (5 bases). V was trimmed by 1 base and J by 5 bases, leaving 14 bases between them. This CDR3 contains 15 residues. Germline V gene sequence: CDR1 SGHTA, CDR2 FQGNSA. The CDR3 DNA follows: TGTGCCAGCAGCTTAGAAGGGTTGGGGCCTTATGGCTACACCTTC. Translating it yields CASSLEGLGPYGYTF.

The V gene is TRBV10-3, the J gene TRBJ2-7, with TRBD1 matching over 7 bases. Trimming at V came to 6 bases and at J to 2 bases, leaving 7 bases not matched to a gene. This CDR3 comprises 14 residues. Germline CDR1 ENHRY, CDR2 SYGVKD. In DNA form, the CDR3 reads TGTGCCATCAGCGACGACAGGGAGCCCTACGAGCAGTACTTC. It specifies CAISDDREPYEQYF.

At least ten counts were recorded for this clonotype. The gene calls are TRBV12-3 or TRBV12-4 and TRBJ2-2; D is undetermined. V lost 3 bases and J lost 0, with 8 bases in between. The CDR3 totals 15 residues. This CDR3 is CASSLGQANTGELFF. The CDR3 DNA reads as TGTGCCAGCAGTTTGGGTCAAGCGAACACCGGGGAGCTGTTTTTT.

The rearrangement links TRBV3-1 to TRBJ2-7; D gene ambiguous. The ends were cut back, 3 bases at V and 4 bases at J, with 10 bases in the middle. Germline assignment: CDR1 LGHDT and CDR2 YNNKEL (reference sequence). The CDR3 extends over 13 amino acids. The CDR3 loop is CASSHEIGYEQYF. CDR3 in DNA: TGTGCCAGCAGCCACGAGATTGGGTACGAGCAGTACTTC.

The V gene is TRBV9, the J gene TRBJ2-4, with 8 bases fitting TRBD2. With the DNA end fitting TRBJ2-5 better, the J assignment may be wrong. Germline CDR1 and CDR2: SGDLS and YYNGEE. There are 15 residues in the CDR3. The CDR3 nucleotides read TGTGCCAGCAGCGAGGTAGCGGGGAAAATGGAGACCCAGTACTTC. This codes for CASSEVAGKMETQYF.

The CDR3 protein is CASSYQGPLPGELFF. The CDR3 coding sequence is TGTGCCAGCAGTTACCAGGGACCACTCCCCGGGGAGCTGTTTTTT. The chain recombines TRBV6-5 with TRBJ2-2; TRBD1 or TRBD2 may be the D gene (5 bases each). The CDR3 has 15 amino acids. V was clipped by 2 bases and J by 6 bases, with 13 bases between them. Germline V gene sequence: CDR1 MNHEY, CDR2 SVGAGI.

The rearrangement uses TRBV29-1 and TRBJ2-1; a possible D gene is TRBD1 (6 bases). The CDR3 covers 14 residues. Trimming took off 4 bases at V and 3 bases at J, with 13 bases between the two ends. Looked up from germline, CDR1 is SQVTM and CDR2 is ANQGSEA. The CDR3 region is CSVVRGTYYNEQFF. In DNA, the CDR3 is TGCAGCGTTGTAAGGGGGACGTACTACAATGAGCAGTTCTTC.

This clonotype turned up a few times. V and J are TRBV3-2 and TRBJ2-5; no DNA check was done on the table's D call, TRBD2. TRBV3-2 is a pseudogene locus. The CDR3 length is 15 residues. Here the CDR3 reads CASSQGRTSWETQYF. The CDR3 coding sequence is TGTGCCAGCAGCCAAGGACGGACTAGTTGGGAGACCCAGTACTTC.

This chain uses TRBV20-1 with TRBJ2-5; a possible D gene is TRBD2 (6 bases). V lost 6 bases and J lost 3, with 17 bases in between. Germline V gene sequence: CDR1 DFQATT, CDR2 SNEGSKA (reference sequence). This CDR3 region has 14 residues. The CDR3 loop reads CSAPGLGGEETQYF. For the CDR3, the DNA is TGCAGTGCCCCTGGTCTGGGGGGAGAAGAGACCCAGTACTTC.

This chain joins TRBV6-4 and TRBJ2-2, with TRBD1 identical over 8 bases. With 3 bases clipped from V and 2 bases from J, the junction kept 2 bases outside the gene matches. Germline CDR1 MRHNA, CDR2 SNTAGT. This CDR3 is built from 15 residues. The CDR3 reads CASSEGQDNTGELFF. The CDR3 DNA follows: TGTGCCAGCAGTGAGGGACAGGACAACACCGGGGAGCTGTTTTTT.

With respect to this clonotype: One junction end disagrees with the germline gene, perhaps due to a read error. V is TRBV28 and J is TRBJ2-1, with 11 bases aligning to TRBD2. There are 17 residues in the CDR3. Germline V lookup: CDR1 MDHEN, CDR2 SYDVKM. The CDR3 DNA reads TGTGCCAGCAGTTCCCCATTCATAGCGGGAGGGGTGAGTGAGCAGCTCTTC. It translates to CASSSPFIAGGVSEQLF.

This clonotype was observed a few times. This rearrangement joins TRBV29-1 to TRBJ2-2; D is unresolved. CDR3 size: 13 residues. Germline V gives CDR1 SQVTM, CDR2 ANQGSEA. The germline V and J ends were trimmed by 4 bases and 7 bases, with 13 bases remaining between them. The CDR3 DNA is TGCAGCGTTGGACCTGGTGGAATCGGGGAGCTGTTTTTT. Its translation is CSVGPGGIGELFF.

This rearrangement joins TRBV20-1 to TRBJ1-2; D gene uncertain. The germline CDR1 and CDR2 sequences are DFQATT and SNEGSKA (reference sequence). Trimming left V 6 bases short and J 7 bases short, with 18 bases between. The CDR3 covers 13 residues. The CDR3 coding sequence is TGCAGTGCCCTGCCGGGTCGGGCGGGTGGCTACACCTTC. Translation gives CSALPGRAGGYTF.

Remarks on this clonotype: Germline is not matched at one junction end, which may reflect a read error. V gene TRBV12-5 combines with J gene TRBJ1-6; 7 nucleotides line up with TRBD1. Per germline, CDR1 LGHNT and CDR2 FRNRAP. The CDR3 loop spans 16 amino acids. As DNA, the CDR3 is TGTGCTAGTGCCCTGAGGACAGGTGGGAATAATTCACCCCCCCACTTT. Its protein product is CASALRTGGNNSPPHF.

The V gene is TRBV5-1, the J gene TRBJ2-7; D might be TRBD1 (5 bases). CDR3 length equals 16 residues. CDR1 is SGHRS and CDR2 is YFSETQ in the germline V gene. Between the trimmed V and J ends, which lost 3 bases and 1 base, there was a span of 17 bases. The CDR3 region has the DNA TGCGCCAGCAGCTCGCAAGGGGCCTACTCTTCCTACGAGCAGTACTTC. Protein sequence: CASSSQGAYSSYEQYF.